Below, 6 T cell receptor beta chains from the same sample are listed, as sequenced in a study of CD8 T cells in ankylosing spondylitis. General study results and limits: It appeared that ankylosing spondylitis blood was characterized by a TCR beta motif of several highly homologous variants.

The antigens for these receptors are not known. TCRdb analysed the 5' RACE reads with MiXCR anew, one entry per CDR3 protein. The repertoire holds some 450,000 distinct CDR3 sequences, with over 15% as singletons. Sequenced sample: blood, either unsorted or a sorted T cell fraction (not recorded which). These receptors were taken from a male donor with ankylosing spondylitis.

This sequence joins TRBV20-1 and TRBJ2-2; unclear D gene. Germline loops: CDR1 DFQATT, CDR2 SNEGSKA (reference sequence). The CDR3 sequence is 13 residues long. V lost 4 bases, J lost 6 bases, and 12 bases lay in between. The CDR3 region has the DNA TGCAGTGCTACCCCCCCAGGAGCCGGGGAGCTGTTTTTT. This translates into CSATPPGAGELFF.

The chain has TRBV6-5 and TRBJ2-7, with 11 bases matching TRBD1. V lost 4 bases and J lost 1; bases outside the gene matches: 3. The CDR3 is made up of 15 amino acids. The V gene's germline CDR1 is MNHEY and CDR2 SVGAGI. The CDR3 DNA sequence: TGTGCCAGCAGTTGGGGACAGGGGGGATCCTACGAGCAGTACTTC. It specifies CASSWGQGGSYEQYF.

This chain joins TRBV6-2 or TRBV6-3 and TRBJ2-7; TRBD2 matches 7 bases. This CDR3 contains 14 residues. J lost 2 bases, V lost 4 bases, and 5 bases had no gene match. Germline V gene sequence: CDR1 MNHEY, CDR2 SVGEGT. The CDR3 DNA sequence: TGTGCCAGCAGTTCGCCTACTAGCGCCTACGAGCAGTACTTC. This sequence encodes CASSSPTSAYEQYF.

In this sample, this clonotype turned up many times. This chain uses TRBV29-1 with TRBJ1-1, with D possibly being TRBD1 (6 bases). Germline CDR1 reads SQVTM; CDR2 reads ANQGSEA. The CDR3 consists of 11 residues. V lost 4 bases, J lost 6 bases, and 9 bases lay in between. The CDR3 DNA follows: TGCAGCGTTGTAGGGGGGGCTGAAGCTTTCTTT. Its protein product is CSVVGGAEAFF.

This clonotype has just one count. V usage is TRBV11-2 and J usage is TRBJ2-4; D may be TRBD1 (6 bases). Per germline, CDR1 SGHAT and CDR2 FQNNGV. The CDR3 runs to 15 residues. Trimming pared 4 bases from V and 11 bases from J, leaving 21 bases between. The CDR3 reads CASSSQGREGGLQYF. CDR3 coding DNA: TGTGCCAGCAGCTCCCAGGGGCGAGAGGGTGGACTTCAGTACTTC.

This chain joins TRBV7-2 and TRBJ2-3; TRBD2 matches at 9 bases. V lost 4 bases to trimming and J lost 5 bases; unmatched junction nucleotides: 13. Germline V CDR1 and CDR2: SGHTA, FQGNSA. The CDR3 is made up of 17 amino acids. The DNA of the CDR3 is TGTGCCAGCAGCTCCTCCGGGACTAGCTCAGCCGTAGATACGCAGTATTTT. It translates to CASSSSGTSSAVDTQYF.